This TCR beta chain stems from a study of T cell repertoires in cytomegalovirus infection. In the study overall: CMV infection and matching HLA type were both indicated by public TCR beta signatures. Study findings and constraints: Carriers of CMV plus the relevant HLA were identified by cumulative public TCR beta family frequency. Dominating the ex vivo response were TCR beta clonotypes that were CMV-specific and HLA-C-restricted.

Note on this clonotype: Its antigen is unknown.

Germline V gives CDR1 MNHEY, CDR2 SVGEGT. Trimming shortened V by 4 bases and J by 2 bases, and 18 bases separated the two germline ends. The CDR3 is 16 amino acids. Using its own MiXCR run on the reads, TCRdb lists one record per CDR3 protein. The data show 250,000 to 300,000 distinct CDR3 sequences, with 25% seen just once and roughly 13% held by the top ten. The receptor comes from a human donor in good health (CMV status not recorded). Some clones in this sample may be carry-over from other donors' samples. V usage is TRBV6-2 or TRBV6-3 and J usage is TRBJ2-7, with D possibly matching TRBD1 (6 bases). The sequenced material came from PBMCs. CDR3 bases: TGTGCCAGCAGTTTCTACCCTGGGGACACTACCTACGAGCAGTACTTC. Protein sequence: CASSFYPGDTTYEQYF.